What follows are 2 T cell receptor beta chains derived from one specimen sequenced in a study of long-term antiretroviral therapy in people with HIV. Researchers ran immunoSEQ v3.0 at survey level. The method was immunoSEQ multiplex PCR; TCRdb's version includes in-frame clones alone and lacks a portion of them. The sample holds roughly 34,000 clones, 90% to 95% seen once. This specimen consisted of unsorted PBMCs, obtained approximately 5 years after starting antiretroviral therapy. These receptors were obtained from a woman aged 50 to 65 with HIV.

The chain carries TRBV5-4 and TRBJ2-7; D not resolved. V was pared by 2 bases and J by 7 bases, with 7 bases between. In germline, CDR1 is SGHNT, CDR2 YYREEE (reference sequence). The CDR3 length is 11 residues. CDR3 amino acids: CASSFGLEQYF. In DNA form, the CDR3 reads TGTGCCAGCAGCTTTGGGTTGGAGCAGTACTTC.

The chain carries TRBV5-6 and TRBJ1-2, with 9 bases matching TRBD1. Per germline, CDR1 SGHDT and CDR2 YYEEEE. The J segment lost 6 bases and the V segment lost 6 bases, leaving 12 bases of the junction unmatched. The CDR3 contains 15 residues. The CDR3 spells CASNAEDRGPHGYTF. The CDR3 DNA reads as TGTGCCAGCAACGCGGAGGACAGGGGACCTCATGGCTACACCTTC.